The sequence of this TCR beta chain was determined in a study of OX40 agonist ivuxolimab in advanced cancers. For the study at large: Mean age 60 years, range about 23 to 80; roughly 82% male.

Of note for this clone: Its specificity is not known.

Sampling times: baseline, cycle 4 day 1, cycle 7 day 1. Study-wide points: Some of the lowest clonal expansion was seen in partial responders at 0.1-3.0 mg/kg. On average, CD8+ T cells had more expanded clones than CD4+.

Method: immunoSEQ multiplex PCR; TCRdb's copy keeps in-frame clones and lacks some. The repertoire includes tens of thousands of clones, nearly 85% of them detected once, and around 21% sits in the top ten. Germline lookup yields CDR1 SGHRS and CDR2 YFSETQ. The CDR3 is 15 residues long. Between the trimmed V and J ends, which lost 0 bases and 3 bases, there was a span of 12 bases. The sample here was CD4+ or CD8+ T cells sorted from blood, taken in a trial of the OX40 agonist ivuxolimab. This sequence was found in an adult with an advanced solid tumor such as melanoma, head and neck, liver or kidney cancer. This chain links TRBV5-1 with TRBJ1-1; the D is unclear. The CDR3 loop reads CASSLGWGGHTEAFF. The CDR3 coding sequence is TGCGCCAGCAGCTTGGGTTGGGGAGGGCACACTGAAGCTTTCTTT.